This paragraph covers one T cell receptor (beta chain) sequence. Its antigen is undetermined. Clones were read by immunoSEQ multiplex PCR, and TCRdb kept only the in-frame ones, dropping some. Altogether over a million clones are present, about 84% being singletons, with the ten largest covering more than 0.55%. The CDR3 runs to 17 residues. Germline loops: CDR1 SNHLY, CDR2 FYNNEI. J gave up 5 bases and V 10 bases, and 14 bases lay outside the gene matches. The data belong to a study of shared clonotypes between healthy human individuals. CD4+ cell separation produced CD45RA+ naive and CD45RA-negative memory subsets. Study-level results: The diversity represented, both genetic and in exposure history, was limited by few donors.

The J gene is TRBJ2-3, the V gene TRBV2, with 14 bases lining up with TRBD2. The sample taken for sequencing was memory CD4+ T cells from PBMCs. Indicated subset: CD45RA-negative fraction. The receptor was isolated from a man aged 18 to 29 in good health. Some clones in this sample may be carry-over from other donors' samples. The CDR3 DNA is TGTGCCAACTCTCTGGGGACTAGCGGGGGTCTGGGAGATACGCAGTATTTT. Protein: CANSLGTSGGLGDTQYF.